What follows are 25 T cell receptor beta chains derived from one specimen sequenced in a study of blood T cell repertoires in COVID-19. Only in-frame clones appear in the TCRdb table, and some are missing; sequencing was by immunoSEQ multiplex PCR. The repertoire includes 400,000 or so clones, about 87% of them detected once, and about 1.9% sits in the top ten. Sequences were obtained from PBMCs or T cells enriched from blood (not recorded which). These receptors were collected from a man between 40 and 49 years old in a cohort exposed to, infected with or recovered from COVID-19 (not recorded which).

J is TRBJ2-2 and V is TRBV7-9, with 9 positions matching TRBD2. V was pared by 3 bases and J by 0 bases, with 5 bases of the junction left unmatched. Germline values: CDR1 SEHNR, CDR2 FQNEAQ (reference sequence). The CDR3 runs 17 residues. The CDR3 loop reads CASSFWAGGPNTGELFF. The DNA of the CDR3 is TGTGCCAGCAGCTTTTGGGCGGGAGGGCCGAACACCGGGGAGCTGTTTTTT.

V is TRBV6-2 or TRBV6-3 and J is TRBJ2-7, with unresolved D. V gave up 6 bases and J gave up 6 bases, with 9 bases separating them. This CDR3 has 11 amino acids. The V gene's germline CDR1 is MNHEY and CDR2 SVGEGT. Here the CDR3 DNA reads TGTGCCAGCAGCCCAAGAGGCGAGCAGTACTTC. Protein: CASSPRGEQYF.

This sequence joins TRBV5-1 and TRBJ2-3; TRBD1 aligns across 8 bases. J was trimmed by 2 bases and V by 6 bases; bases with no gene match: 5. Germline V gene lookup returns CDR1 SGHRS and CDR2 YFSETQ. This CDR3 has 14 amino acids. Written as DNA, the CDR3 is TGCGCCAGCACCGGACAGGGAAACACAGATACGCAGTATTTT. Translated, it gives CASTGQGNTDTQYF. The full variable domain, rest sourced from reference TRBV5-1 and TRBJ2-3, is KAGVTQTPRYLIKTRGQQVTLSCSPISGHRSVSWYQQTPGQGLQFLFEYFSETQRNKGNFPGRFSGRQFSNSRSEMNVSTLELGDSALYLCASTGQGNTDTQYFGPGTRLTVL.

V is TRBV5-1 and J is TRBJ2-1; 7 bases are a match to TRBD2. The trim removed 0 bases at V and 2 bases at J, leaving 2 bases unmatched. The CDR3 spans 15 residues. CDR1 and CDR2 from the germline V gene are SGHRS and YFSETQ. The DNA of the CDR3 is TGCGCCAGCAGCTTGGGCGGGACTACCTACAATGAGCAGTTCTTC. Translation: CASSLGGTTYNEQFF.

V gene TRBV5-1 combines with J gene TRBJ2-3, with TRBD2 identical over 12 bases. CDR1 SGHRS and CDR2 YFSETQ come from the germline V gene. Unmatched junction bases numbered 2, after V lost 3 bases and J lost 6 bases. CDR3 length: 14 residues. CDR3 region: CASSSGTSGDTQYF. The CDR3 DNA sequence: TGCGCCAGCAGCTCCGGGACTAGCGGGGATACGCAGTATTTT.

The CDR3 loop reads CASSSRGLAVQYF. The DNA of the CDR3 is TGTGCCAGCAGTTCGCGGGGACTAGCGGTGCAGTACTTC. The chain uses TRBV28 and TRBJ2-7; TRBD2 agrees at 11 bases. The CDR3 is 13 residues long. V lost 4 bases and J lost 9; bases outside the gene matches: 5. CDR1 MDHEN and CDR2 SYDVKM come from the germline V gene.

The V gene is TRBV2, the J gene TRBJ2-7, with TRBD1 as a possible D gene (6 bases). Germline CDR1 and CDR2: SNHLY and FYNNEI. Trimming took 7 bases from V and 1 from J, leaving 23 bases between them. There are 17 residues in the CDR3. CDR3 in amino acids: CASNKGTLSSLSYEQYF. The CDR3 nucleotides are TGTGCCAGCAACAAAGGGACACTGTCTTCGTTGTCCTACGAGCAGTACTTC.

V gene TRBV11-2 combines with J gene TRBJ2-1; D gene uncertain. V was cut by 4 bases and J by 0 bases, with 10 bases left in between. Germline CDR1 SGHAT, CDR2 FQNNGV. This CDR3 contains 15 residues. The CDR3 region is CASSSRLSSYNEQFF. The CDR3 nucleotides read TGTGCCAGCAGCTCCAGACTGAGCTCCTACAATGAGCAGTTCTTC.

This clone is a singleton in its sample. The chain combines TRBV6-5 with TRBJ2-1; 7 bases map to TRBD1. V shed 9 bases and J 3 bases; nucleotides not matched to a gene: 5. CDR3 size: 13 residues. Germline V CDR1 and CDR2: MNHEY, SVGAGI. CDR3 loop: CASTGTDYNEQFF. The DNA of the CDR3 is TGTGCCAGTACCGGGACAGACTACAATGAGCAGTTCTTC.

V and J are TRBV2 and TRBJ1-5; 8 bases map to TRBD1. Germline V gene lookup returns CDR1 SNHLY and CDR2 FYNNEI. The CDR3 totals 17 residues. V lost 3 bases, J lost 9 bases, and 16 bases stayed unmatched. CDR3 DNA: TGTGCCAGCAGTGATCAGGGGACAGGCTATTGGGGGTTGCCCCAGCATTTT. As protein: CASSDQGTGYWGLPQHF.

The chain is built from TRBV5-6 and TRBJ2-7; TRBD2 aligns across 7 bases. Germline V gene data show CDR1 as SGHDT and CDR2 as YYEEEE. The CDR3 is made up of 15 amino acids. After removal of 9 bases from V and 5 bases from J, the junction contained 17 bases not matched to a gene. CDR3 coding DNA: TGTGCCACTCATCGACGGTCGCGGGAGCCCCACGAGCAGTACTTC. Translation gives CATHRRSREPHEQYF.

V usage is TRBV2 and J usage is TRBJ2-3; 10 nucleotides line up with TRBD1. The ends lost 7 bases at V and 3 bases at J; junction bases unmatched: 4. CDR1 and CDR2 (germline): SNHLY, FYNNEI. The CDR3 has 14 residues. CDR3 loop: CASIRDRGTDTQYF. Written as DNA, the CDR3 is TGTGCCAGCATCCGGGACAGGGGAACAGATACGCAGTATTTT.

The V and J genes are TRBV6-5 and TRBJ1-1, with D hard to call. With 7 bases removed from V and 0 bases from J, the gap between germline ends came to 15 bases. CDR3 length: 15 amino acids. The germline V gene encodes CDR1 MNHEY and CDR2 SVGAGI. The CDR3 nucleotides are TGTGCCAGCAAAGCGGGGTCTCTAATGAACACTGAAGCTTTCTTT. This encodes CASKAGSLMNTEAFF.

V gene TRBV29-1 combines with J gene TRBJ2-1, with 10 bases aligning to TRBD2. Germline V gene data show CDR1 as SQVTM and CDR2 as ANQGSEA. The CDR3 is 16 residues long. V shed 0 bases and J 4 bases; nucleotides not matched to a gene: 6. This CDR3 reads CSVEEKREGRYNEQFF. CDR3 in DNA: TGCAGCGTTGAAGAGAAGCGGGAGGGTCGGTACAATGAGCAGTTCTTC.

The rearrangement uses TRBV14 and TRBJ1-1; D not resolved. V was pared by 1 base and J by 4 bases, with 13 bases between. The CDR3 loop spans 15 amino acids. In germline, CDR1 is SGHDN, CDR2 FVKESK. DNA of the CDR3: TGTGCCAGCAGCCAAGGAAACCTCGGGAGCACTGAAGCTTTCTTT. Its translation: CASSQGNLGSTEAFF. Using reference TRBV14 and TRBJ1-1 for the parts outside the CDR3, the full variable domain is EAGVTQFPSHSVIEKGQTVTLRCDPISGHDNLYWYRRVMGKEIKFLLHFVKESKQDESGMPNNRFLAERTGGTYSTLKVQPAELEDSGVYFCASSQGNLGSTEAFFGQGTRLTVV.

This chain connects TRBV18 to TRBJ2-3, with 13 bases aligning to TRBD2. V shed 4 bases and J 3 bases; nucleotides not matched to a gene: 10. The length of the CDR3 is 18 residues. In germline, CDR1 is KGHSH, CDR2 LQKENI. CDR3 residues: CASSQRHSGLAGTDTQYF. For the CDR3, the DNA is TGTGCCAGCTCACAACGACACTCGGGACTAGCGGGAACAGATACGCAGTATTTT.

This clone showed up just once. The chain is built from TRBV5-1 and TRBJ1-1, with D hard to call. The CDR3 runs 15 residues. Germline V gene lookup returns CDR1 SGHRS and CDR2 YFSETQ. V lost 2 bases and J 5 bases, leaving 16 bases between the germline ends. The CDR3, as DNA: TGCGCCAGCAGCTTAGCGGAGTCTGGTGGGACTGAAGCTTTCTTT. Translating gives CASSLAESGGTEAFF.

The genes are TRBV29-1 and TRBJ2-7, with 11 bases lining up with TRBD2. J gave up 5 bases and V 1 base, and 7 bases lay outside the gene matches. The germline gives CDR1 SQVTM, CDR2 ANQGSEA. The CDR3 loop spans 15 amino acids. This chain's CDR3 is CSVEVTSGRTHEQYF. The CDR3, as DNA: TGCAGCGTTGAAGTTACTAGCGGGAGAACCCACGAGCAGTACTTC.

This chain uses TRBV27 with TRBJ1-6, with D tentatively TRBD1 (5 bases). The CDR3 contains 13 residues. Germline assignment: CDR1 MNHEY and CDR2 SMNVEV (reference sequence). Between the trimmed V and J ends, which lost 4 bases and 9 bases, there was a span of 10 bases. CDR3 in DNA: TGTGCCAGCAGTTCGCAAGGGGTTTCACCCCTCCACTTT. Residues: CASSSQGVSPLHF.

V and J are TRBV10-1 and TRBJ1-5, with a weak D call TRBD1 (6 bases). The length of the CDR3 is 14 residues. Germline-derived CDR1 and CDR2 are WNHNN and SYGVQD (reference sequence). Trimming shortened V by 6 bases and J by 4 bases, and 13 bases separated the two germline ends. DNA of the CDR3: TGCGCCAGCAGCTCGGGACAACCGAATCAGCCCCAGCATTTT. This encodes CASSSGQPNQPQHF.

The rearrangement links TRBV28 to TRBJ2-3; unclear D gene. The CDR3 covers 14 residues. V was shortened by 3 bases and J by 0 bases, with 7 bases between the two germline ends. The germline CDR1 and CDR2 sequences are MDHEN and SYDVKM. CDR3 coding DNA: TGTGCCAGCAGTTTGGGCCCTAGCACAGATACGCAGTATTTT. It is translated as CASSLGPSTDTQYF. The variable domain in full, with the rest retrieved from reference TRBV28 and TRBJ2-3, is DVKVTQSSRYLVKRTGEKVFLECVQDMDHENMFWYRQDPGLGLRLIYFSYDVKMKEKGDIPEGYSVSREKKERFSLILESASTNQTSMYLCASSLGPSTDTQYFGPGTRLTVL.

The chain combines TRBV18 with TRBJ2-2; 9 bases are shared with TRBD1. Losses at the gene ends were 4 bases for V and 1 base for J; bases not matched to a gene: 4. This CDR3 is 16 amino acids long. In germline, CDR1 is KGHSH, CDR2 LQKENI. The CDR3: CASSLGQGRNTGELFF. The DNA for the CDR3 is TGTGCCAGCTCACTCGGACAGGGGAGGAACACCGGGGAGCTGTTTTTT.

The chain uses TRBV19 and TRBJ2-1; the match to TRBD2 covers 8 bases. Germline assignment: CDR1 LNHDA and CDR2 SQIVND (reference sequence). V trimming: 6 bases; J trimming: 4 bases; junction bases outside the gene matches: 5. The CDR3 is 14 amino acids. The CDR3 reads CASRPTSAYNEQFF. The DNA for the CDR3 is TGTGCCAGTAGGCCGACTAGCGCTTACAATGAGCAGTTCTTC.

This chain links TRBV6-5 with TRBJ2-1; TRBD2 aligns across 8 bases. V lost 4 bases to trimming and J lost 2 bases; unmatched junction nucleotides: 4. The V gene's germline CDR1 is MNHEY and CDR2 SVGAGI. This CDR3 has 15 residues. The CDR3: CASSSLAEPYNEQFF. The DNA of the CDR3 is TGTGCCAGCAGTTCACTAGCGGAGCCCTACAATGAGCAGTTCTTC.

V gene TRBV5-1 combines with J gene TRBJ1-1; 8 bases are a match to TRBD1. The J segment lost 6 bases and the V segment lost 3 bases, leaving 1 base of the junction unmatched. Germline V gives CDR1 SGHRS, CDR2 YFSETQ. This CDR3 is built from 12 residues. DNA of the CDR3: TGCGCCAGCAGCTCACAGGGGGCTGAAGCTTTCTTT. Translated, it gives CASSSQGAEAFF.